This TCR beta chain was recovered during a study of cytomegalovirus exposure and HLA in healthy donors. The PCR used 60 Vbeta and 13 Jbeta primers. Repertoires were generated with immunoSEQ multiplex PCR, while TCRdb's copy carries only in-frame clones and drops some. The repertoire consists of some 110,000 clones, with roughly 80% occurring once and the leading ten covering 2.5%. Losses at the gene ends were 4 bases for V and 1 base for J; bases not matched to a gene: 9. From germline, CDR1 is SGHRS and CDR2 YFSETQ. The CDR3 loop spans 17 amino acids. The source of this sequence is a middle-aged man in good health and CMV-seronegative. The sample consisted of PBMCs. The chain combines TRBV5-1 with TRBJ2-3, with TRBD2 matching over 10 bases. This chain's CDR3 is CASSRTSLAGGTDTQYF. The CDR3 DNA is TGCGCCAGCAGCAGAACCTCCCTAGCGGGGGGCACAGATACGCAGTATTTT.